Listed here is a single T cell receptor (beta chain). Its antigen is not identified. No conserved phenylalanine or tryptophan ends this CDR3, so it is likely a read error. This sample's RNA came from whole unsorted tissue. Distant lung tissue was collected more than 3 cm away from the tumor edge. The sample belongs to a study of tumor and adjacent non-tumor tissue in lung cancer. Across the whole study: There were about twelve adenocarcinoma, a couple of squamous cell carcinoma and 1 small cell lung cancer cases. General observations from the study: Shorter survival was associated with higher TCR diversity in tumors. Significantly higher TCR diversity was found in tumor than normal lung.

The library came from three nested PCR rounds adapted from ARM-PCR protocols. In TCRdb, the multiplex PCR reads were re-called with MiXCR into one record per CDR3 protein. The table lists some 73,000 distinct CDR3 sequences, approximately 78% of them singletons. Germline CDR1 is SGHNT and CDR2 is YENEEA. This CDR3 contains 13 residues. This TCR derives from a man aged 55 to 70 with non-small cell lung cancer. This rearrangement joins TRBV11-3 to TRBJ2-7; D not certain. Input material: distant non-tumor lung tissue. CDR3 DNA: TGTGCCAGCAGCTACGGGCAGACCTATGAGCAGTACCTC. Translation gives CASSYGQTYEQYL.